Listed here are 18 T cell receptor beta chains from one sample, sequenced in a study of T cells in Graves' hyperthyroidism and ophthalmopathy. TCR beta CDR3 regions were amplified from RNA. HTBI primers were the set used in a first-round RT-PCR of the TCR CDR3. From the multiplex PCR reads, TCRdb called clonotypes with MiXCR, one entry per CDR3 protein. The sample lists roughly 520,000 distinct CDR3 sequences, about 24% occurring once. Input material: blood. The receptors here all came from a woman aged 25 to 45 with Graves' ophthalmopathy.

This clonotype has just a few counts. The gene calls are TRBV27 and TRBJ1-5; D gene ambiguous. The CDR3 loop spans 15 amino acids. In germline, CDR1 is MNHEY, CDR2 SMNVEV (reference sequence). V shed 1 base and J shed 3 bases, with 10 bases lying between them. As DNA, the CDR3 is TGTGCCAGCAGTTTATTCGGGCAGACCAATCAGCCCCAGCATTTT. Translating it yields CASSLFGQTNQPQHF.

This clonotype was seen at least ten times. The chain carries TRBV6-1 and TRBJ2-2; 7 positions agree with TRBD1. The CDR3 extends over 14 amino acids. V shed 6 bases and J 7 bases; nucleotides not matched to a gene: 8. Germline lookup yields CDR1 MNHNS and CDR2 SASEGT. The CDR3 coding sequence is TGTGCCAGCAGACCAGCCAGGGGGTTCGGGGAGCTGTTTTTT. This sequence encodes CASRPARGFGELFF.

The V call is TRBV27, the J call TRBJ1-5; D gene unclear. The V end was cut by 0 bases, the J end by 3 bases, with 3 bases between. This CDR3 spans 13 amino acids. Germline V CDR1 and CDR2: MNHEY, SMNVEV (reference sequence). This CDR3 is CASSLSDNQPQHF. The CDR3 region has the DNA TGTGCCAGCAGTTTATCGGACAATCAGCCCCAGCATTTT.

This clonotype was seen many times. The chain has TRBV24-1 and TRBJ2-7, with 8 bases aligning to TRBD1. Germline CDR1 is KGHDR and CDR2 is SFDVKD. V gave up 5 bases and J gave up 0 bases; unmatched junction bases: 14. The CDR3 contains 18 residues. CDR3 nucleotides: TGTGCCACCAGTGGATCAGGACAGGGAGGCAGAAGCTCCTACGAGCAGTACTTC. The encoded protein is CATSGSGQGGRSSYEQYF.

In its sample, this clonotype was seen many times. At one boundary the junction diverges from the germline segment, which might be a read error. V and J are TRBV7-2 and TRBJ1-5, with a tentative D call TRBD1 (5 bases). This CDR3 is 13 amino acids long. Germline CDR1 reads SGHTA; CDR2 reads FQGNSA. CDR3: CASSLSGDQPQHF. The CDR3 DNA follows: TGCGCCAGCAGCTTGTCGGGGGATCAGCCCCAGCATTTT.

J is TRBJ2-2 and V is TRBV2; no reliable D call. There are 12 residues in the CDR3. Germline CDR1 reads SNHLY; CDR2 reads FYNNEI. V was pared by 8 bases and J by 3 bases, with 7 bases between. CDR3 amino acids: CASGTDTGELFF. Here the CDR3 DNA reads TGTGCCAGCGGTACGGACACCGGGGAGCTGTTTTTT.

This rearrangement joins TRBV20-1 to TRBJ2-5; 12 nucleotides line up with TRBD2. The CDR3 consists of 14 residues. The trim removed 1 base at V and 5 bases at J, leaving 2 bases unmatched. Germline V gene lookup returns CDR1 DFQATT and CDR2 SNEGSKA (reference sequence). CDR3 in DNA: TGCAGTGCTAGAGTGACTAGCGGGAGTGAGACCCAGTACTTC. It yields the protein CSARVTSGSETQYF.

The table lists this clonotype with many counts. This chain uses TRBV7-2 with TRBJ1-5; no clear D gene. Trimming took 2 bases from V and 8 from J, leaving 10 bases between them. The CDR3 extends over 13 amino acids. The germline V gene has CDR1 SGHTA and CDR2 FQGNSA. The CDR3 sequence is CASSLLPQEPQHF. The CDR3 DNA sequence: TGTGCCAGCAGCTTACTACCACAAGAGCCCCAGCATTTT.

This clonotype has ten or more counts. The chain carries TRBV20-1 and TRBJ2-6; possibly TRBD1 for D (5 bases). Germline loops: CDR1 DFQATT, CDR2 SNEGSKA (reference sequence). Trimming removed 5 bases at V and 4 bases at J, with 12 bases between. The CDR3 runs to 14 residues. The CDR3 loop is CSAPRQRGANVLTF. The CDR3 nucleotides read TGCAGTGCTCCCCGACAGCGCGGGGCCAACGTCCTGACTTTC.

This clonotype was found many times. The chain carries TRBV5-1 and TRBJ2-2; D is tentatively TRBD1 or TRBD2 (5 bases each). This CDR3 region has 18 residues. V lost 0 bases to trimming and J lost 1 base, with 16 bases between them. Germline lookup yields CDR1 SGHRS and CDR2 YFSETQ. CDR3 region: CASSLASGALWNTGELFF. In DNA form, the CDR3 reads TGCGCCAGCAGCTTGGCTTCCGGGGCCCTATGGAACACCGGGGAGCTGTTTTTT.

The genes are TRBV14 and TRBJ2-7; D is uncertain. The CDR3 is 14 amino acids. V lost 1 base, J lost 7 bases, and 14 bases lay in between. Per the germline V gene, CDR1 is SGHDN and CDR2 is FVKESK. CDR3 coding DNA: TGTGCCAGCAGCCAAGTTCTCCGCCCGCGAGAGCAGTACTTC. This codes for CASSQVLRPREQYF. Combining the CDR3 with reference TRBV14 and TRBJ2-7 gives the whole variable domain EAGVTQFPSHSVIEKGQTVTLRCDPISGHDNLYWYRRVMGKEIKFLLHFVKESKQDESGMPNNRFLAERTGGTYSTLKVQPAELEDSGVYFCASSQVLRPREQYFGPGTRLTVT.

In this sample, this clonotype turned up many times. The chain combines TRBV2 with TRBJ2-5, with 9 nucleotides matching TRBD2. Germline values: CDR1 SNHLY, CDR2 FYNNEI. With V trimmed by 8 bases and J by 1 base, 11 bases remained unmatched. CDR3 length: 16 residues. The CDR3, as DNA: TGTGCCAGCTCAGGCTTAGCGGGGGACCTCCAAGAGACCCAGTACTTC. It specifies CASSGLAGDLQETQYF.

This clonotype was observed many times. This chain joins TRBV27 and TRBJ2-7; 8 nucleotides align to TRBD1. Germline V gene sequence: CDR1 MNHEY, CDR2 SMNVEV (reference sequence). V was clipped by 7 bases and J by 1 base; unmatched bases: 12. The CDR3 spans 16 residues. CDR3 amino acids: CASTPLGDRYSYEQYF. The CDR3 DNA follows: TGTGCCAGCACCCCCTTAGGGGACAGGTATTCCTACGAGCAGTACTTC.

This clonotype was found many times. The chain carries TRBV2 and TRBJ1-2, with D possibly matching TRBD1 (5 bases). With 7 bases removed from V and 0 bases from J, the gap between germline ends came to 12 bases. This CDR3 contains 14 residues. The V gene's germline CDR1 is SNHLY and CDR2 FYNNEI. This CDR3 reads CASTWDGTNYGYTF. CDR3 sequence (DNA): TGTGCCAGCACCTGGGACGGAACTAACTATGGCTACACCTTC.

The J gene is TRBJ1-2, the V gene TRBV12-3 or TRBV12-4, with a possible D match to TRBD1 (5 bases). Deletions cut 6 bases from V and 7 bases from J, with 9 bases between. The CDR3 covers 11 residues. The CDR3 nucleotides read TGTGCCAGCAGCCCAGGGTTTGGCTACACCTTC. It yields the protein CASSPGFGYTF.

This clonotype was detected ten times or more. V and J are TRBV4-3 and TRBJ1-3; D is unclear. The CDR3 consists of 16 residues. Germline CDR1 LGHNA, CDR2 YSLEER. Trimming left V 0 bases short and J 0 bases short, with 9 bases between. The CDR3 reads CASSQDLPGSGNTIYF. The CDR3 DNA reads as TGCGCCAGCAGCCAAGATTTACCGGGCTCTGGAAACACCATATATTTT.

The chain uses TRBV6-6 and TRBJ2-7, with 8 positions matching TRBD1. CDR3 length equals 11 residues. Germline CDR1 is MNHNY and CDR2 is SVGAGI (reference sequence). J was trimmed by 4 bases and V by 10 bases; bases with no gene match: 3. The CDR3: CANGQGYEQYF. The CDR3 DNA reads as TGTGCCAACGGACAGGGTTACGAGCAGTACTTC.

This clonotype was recorded at least ten times. The V and J genes are TRBV30 and TRBJ2-5; D unclear. V lost 2 bases and J lost 0, with 13 bases in between. Germline V gene sequence: CDR1 GTSNPN, CDR2 SVGIG (reference sequence). The CDR3 is made up of 15 amino acids. The CDR3 region has the DNA TGTGCCTGGAGTCACCCAGGCAGTTACCAAGAGACCCAGTACTTC. This encodes CAWSHPGSYQETQYF.